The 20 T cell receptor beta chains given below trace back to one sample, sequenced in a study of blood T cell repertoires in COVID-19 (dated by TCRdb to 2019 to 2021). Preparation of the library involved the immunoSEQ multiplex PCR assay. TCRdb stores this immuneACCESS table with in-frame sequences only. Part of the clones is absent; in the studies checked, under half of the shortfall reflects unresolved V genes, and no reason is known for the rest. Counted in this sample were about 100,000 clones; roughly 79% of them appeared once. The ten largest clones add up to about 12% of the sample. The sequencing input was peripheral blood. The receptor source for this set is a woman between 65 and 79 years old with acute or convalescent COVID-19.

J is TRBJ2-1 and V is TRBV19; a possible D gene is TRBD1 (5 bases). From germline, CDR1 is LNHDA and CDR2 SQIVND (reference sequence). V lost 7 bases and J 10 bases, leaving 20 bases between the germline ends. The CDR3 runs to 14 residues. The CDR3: CASKGQAAVREQFF. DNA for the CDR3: TGTGCCAGTAAGGGGCAGGCCGCGGTCCGCGAGCAGTTCTTC. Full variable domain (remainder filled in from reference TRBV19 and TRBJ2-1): DGGITQSPKYLFRKEGQNVTLSCEQNLNHDAMYWYRQDPGQGLRLIYYSQIVNDFQKGDIAEGYSVSREKKESFPLTVTSAQKNPTAFYLCASKGQAAVREQFFGPGTRLTVL.

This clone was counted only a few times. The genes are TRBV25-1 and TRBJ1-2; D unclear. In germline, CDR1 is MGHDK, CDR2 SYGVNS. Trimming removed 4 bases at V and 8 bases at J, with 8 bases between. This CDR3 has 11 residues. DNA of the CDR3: TGTGCCAGCAGTGCATCAGTAGGCTACACCTTC. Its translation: CASSASVGYTF.

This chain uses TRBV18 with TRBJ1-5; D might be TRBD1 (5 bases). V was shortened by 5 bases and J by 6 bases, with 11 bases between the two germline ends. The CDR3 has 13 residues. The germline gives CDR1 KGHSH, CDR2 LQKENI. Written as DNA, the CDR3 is TGTGCCAGCTCATCCGCGGACACTCAGCCCCAGCATTTT. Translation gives CASSSADTQPQHF. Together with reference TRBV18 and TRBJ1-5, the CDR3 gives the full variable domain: NAGVMQNPRHLVRRRGQEARLRCSPMKGHSHVYWYRQLPEEGLKFMVYLQKENIIDESGMPKERFSAEFPKEGPSILRIQQVVRGDSAAYFCASSSADTQPQHFGDGTRLSIL.

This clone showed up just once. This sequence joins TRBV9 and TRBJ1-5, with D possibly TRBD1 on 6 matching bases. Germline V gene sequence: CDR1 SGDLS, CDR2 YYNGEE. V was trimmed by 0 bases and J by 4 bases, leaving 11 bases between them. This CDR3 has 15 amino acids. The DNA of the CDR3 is TGTGCCAGCAGCGTAGGGGGGGGCCTAAATCAGCCCCAGCATTTT. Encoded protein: CASSVGGGLNQPQHF.

The CDR3 bases are TGTGCCAGCTCACCACGAGGGGATACGCAGTATTTT. It translates to CASSPRGDTQYF. This chain links TRBV18 with TRBJ2-3; tentative D call: TRBD2 (5 bases). V lost 1 base, J lost 6 bases, and 5 bases lay in between. The V gene's germline CDR1 is KGHSH and CDR2 LQKENI. CDR3 length equals 12 residues. Together with reference TRBV18 and TRBJ2-3, the CDR3 gives the full variable domain: NAGVMQNPRHLVRRRGQEARLRCSPMKGHSHVYWYRQLPEEGLKFMVYLQKENIIDESGMPKERFSAEFPKEGPSILRIQQVVRGDSAAYFCASSPRGDTQYFGPGTRLTVL.

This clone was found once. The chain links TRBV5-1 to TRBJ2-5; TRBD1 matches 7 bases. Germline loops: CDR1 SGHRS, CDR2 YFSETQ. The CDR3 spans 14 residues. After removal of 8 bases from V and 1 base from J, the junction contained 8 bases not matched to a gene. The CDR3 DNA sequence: TGCGCCAGTCGACAGGGCCAAATCCAAGAGACCCAGTACTTC. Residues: CASRQGQIQETQYF.

The CDR3 region is CASSPGRAGNTIYF. The CDR3 nucleotides read TGTGCCAGCAGCCCAGGCAGAGCTGGAAACACCATATATTTT. This chain links TRBV3-1 (or the pseudogene TRBV3-2) with TRBJ1-3; D is ambiguous. Germline CDR1 LGHDT, CDR2 YNNKEL (reference sequence). The V end was cut by 4 bases, the J end by 2 bases, with 9 bases between. The CDR3 consists of 14 residues.

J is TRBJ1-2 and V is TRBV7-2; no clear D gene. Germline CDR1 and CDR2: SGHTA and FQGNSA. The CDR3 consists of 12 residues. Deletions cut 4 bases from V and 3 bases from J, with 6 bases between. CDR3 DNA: TGTGCCAGCAGCTCGTCAGACTATGGCTACACCTTC. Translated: CASSSSDYGYTF. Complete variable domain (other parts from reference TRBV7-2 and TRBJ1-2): GAGVSQSPSNKVTEKGKDVELRCDPISGHTALYWYRQSLGQGLEFLIYFQGNSAPDKSGLPSDRFSAERTGGSVSTLTIQRTQQEDSAVYLCASSSSDYGYTFGSGTRLTVV.

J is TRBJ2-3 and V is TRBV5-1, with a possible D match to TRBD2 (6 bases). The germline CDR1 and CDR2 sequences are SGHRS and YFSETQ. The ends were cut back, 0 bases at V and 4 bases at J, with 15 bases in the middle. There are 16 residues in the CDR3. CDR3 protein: CASSLEGREVADTQYF. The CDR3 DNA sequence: TGCGCCAGCAGCTTGGAGGGCAGGGAGGTGGCAGATACGCAGTATTTT.

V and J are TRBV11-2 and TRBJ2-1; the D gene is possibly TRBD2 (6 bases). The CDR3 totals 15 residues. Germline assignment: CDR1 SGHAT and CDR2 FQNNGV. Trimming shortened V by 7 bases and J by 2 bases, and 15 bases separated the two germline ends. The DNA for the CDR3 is TGTGCCAGCACCGGGGACTTCGGTGCCTACAATGAGCAGTTCTTC. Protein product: CASTGDFGAYNEQFF. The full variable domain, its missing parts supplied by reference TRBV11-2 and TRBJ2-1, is EAGVAQSPRYKIIEKRQSVAFWCNPISGHATLYWYQQILGQGPKLLIQFQNNGVVDDSQLPKDRFSAERLKGVDSTLKIQPAKLEDSAVYLCASTGDFGAYNEQFFGPGTRLTVL.

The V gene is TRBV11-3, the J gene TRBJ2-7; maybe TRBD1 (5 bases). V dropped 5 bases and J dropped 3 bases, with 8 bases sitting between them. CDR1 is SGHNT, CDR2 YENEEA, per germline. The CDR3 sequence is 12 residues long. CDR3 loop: CASSTTGYEQYF. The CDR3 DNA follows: TGTGCCAGCAGCACAACAGGCTACGAGCAGTACTTC.

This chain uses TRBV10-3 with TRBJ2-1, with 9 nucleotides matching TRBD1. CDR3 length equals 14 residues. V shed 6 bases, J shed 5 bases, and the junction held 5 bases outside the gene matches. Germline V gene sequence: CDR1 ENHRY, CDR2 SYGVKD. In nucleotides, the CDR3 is TGTGCCATCAGCATGGACAGGGGACACAATGAGCAGTTCTTC. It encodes CAISMDRGHNEQFF.

The CDR3 DNA reads as TGTGCCAGCAGTCGGAGGACTCCTACAGCCAAAAACATTCAGTACTTC. Its translation is CASSRRTPTAKNIQYF. V gene TRBV6-2 or TRBV6-3 combines with J gene TRBJ2-4; perhaps TRBD2 as D (5 bases). Trimming took off 5 bases at V and 0 bases at J, with 14 bases between the two ends. The CDR3 spans 16 residues. The germline V gene encodes CDR1 MNHEY and CDR2 SVGEGT.

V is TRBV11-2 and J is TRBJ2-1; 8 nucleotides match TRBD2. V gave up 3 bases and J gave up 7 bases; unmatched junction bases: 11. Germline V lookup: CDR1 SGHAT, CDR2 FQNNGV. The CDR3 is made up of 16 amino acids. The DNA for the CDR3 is TGTGCCAGCAGCTTCCCCCCCGCGGGGGGACCGAATGAGCAGTTCTTC. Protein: CASSFPPAGGPNEQFF.

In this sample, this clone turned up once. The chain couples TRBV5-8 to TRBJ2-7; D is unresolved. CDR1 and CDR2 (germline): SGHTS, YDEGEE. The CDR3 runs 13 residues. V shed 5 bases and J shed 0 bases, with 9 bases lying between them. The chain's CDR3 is CASRRSSSYEQYF. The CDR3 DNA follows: TGTGCCAGCAGAAGATCCAGCTCCTACGAGCAGTACTTC.

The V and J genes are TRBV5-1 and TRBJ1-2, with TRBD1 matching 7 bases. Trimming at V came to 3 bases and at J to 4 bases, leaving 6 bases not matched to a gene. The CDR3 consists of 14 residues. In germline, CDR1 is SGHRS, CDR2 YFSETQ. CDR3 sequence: CASSSGQVTYGYTF. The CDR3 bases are TGCGCCAGCAGCTCCGGACAGGTTACCTATGGCTACACCTTC.

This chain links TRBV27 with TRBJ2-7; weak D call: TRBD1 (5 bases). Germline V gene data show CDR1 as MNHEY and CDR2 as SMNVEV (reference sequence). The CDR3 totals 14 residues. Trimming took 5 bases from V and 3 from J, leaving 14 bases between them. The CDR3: CASSIREGVYEQYV. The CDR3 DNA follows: TGTGCCAGCAGTATCCGCGAAGGGGTCTACGAGCAGTACGTC.

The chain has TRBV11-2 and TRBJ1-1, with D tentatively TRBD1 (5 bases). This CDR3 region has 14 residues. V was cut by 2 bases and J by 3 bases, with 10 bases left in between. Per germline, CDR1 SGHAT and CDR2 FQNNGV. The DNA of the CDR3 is TGTGCCAGCAGCTTAAGGAGGGGCTACACTGAAGCTTTCTTT. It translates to CASSLRRGYTEAFF.

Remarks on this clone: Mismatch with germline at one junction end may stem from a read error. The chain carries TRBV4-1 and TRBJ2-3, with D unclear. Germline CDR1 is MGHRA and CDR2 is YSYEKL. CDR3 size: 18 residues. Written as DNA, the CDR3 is TGCGCCCGCAGCCGCCAGCAATCCCCTAGTGCTAGCACAGATACGCAGTATTTT. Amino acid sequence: CARSRQQSPSASTDTQYF.

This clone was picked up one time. CDR3 nucleotides: TGTGCCAGTAGTATAGATCTTGCGACAGCCACTAACTATGGCTACACCTTC. Its protein product is CASSIDLATATNYGYTF. The chain uses TRBV19 and TRBJ1-2; possibly TRBD1 for D (5 bases). This CDR3 region has 17 residues. Trimming took 0 bases from V and 0 from J, leaving 14 bases between them. Per the germline V gene, CDR1 is LNHDA and CDR2 is SQIVND (reference sequence). Full variable domain (remainder filled in from reference TRBV19 and TRBJ1-2): DGGITQSPKYLFRKEGQNVTLSCEQNLNHDAMYWYRQDPGQGLRLIYYSQIVNDFQKGDIAEGYSVSREKKESFPLTVTSAQKNPTAFYLCASSIDLATATNYGYTFGSGTRLTVV.